The 7 T cell receptor beta chains listed next were all sequenced from one sample in a study of beta chain features in type 1 diabetes. The whole isolated RNA underwent reverse transcription, so sequencing captured expressed TCRB transcripts. Some clones are missing from TCRdb's copy, which holds only in-frame ones; the method was immunoSEQ multiplex PCR. Altogether roughly 300,000 clones are present, approximately 8% being singletons, with the ten largest covering more than 0.4%. Sequenced: central memory CD4+ T cells from blood. The receptor source for this set is a young woman in good health.

This sequence joins TRBV5-6 and TRBJ2-1; TRBD2 matches at 10 bases. The CDR3 spans 16 residues. Germline V CDR1 and CDR2: SGHDT, YYEEEE. The V gene end was trimmed by 1 base and the J gene end by 10 bases; junction bases not matched to a gene: 11. The CDR3 nucleotides read TGTGCCAGCAGCTTGATGTCTAGCGGGAGAAAGGACGAGCAGTTCTTC. Protein: CASSLMSSGRKDEQFF.

The gene calls are TRBV11-1 and TRBJ2-1; D is unresolved. The V end was cut by 0 bases, the J end by 4 bases, with 4 bases between. The germline V gene encodes CDR1 SGHAT and CDR2 FQDESV (reference sequence). The CDR3 is 13 amino acids. The CDR3 sequence: CASSLAQYNEQFF. The CDR3 DNA follows: TGTGCCAGCAGCTTAGCACAATACAATGAGCAGTTCTTC.

This clone showed up just a few times. The chain joins TRBV6-1 to TRBJ2-3; D perhaps matches TRBD1 (6 bases). Trimming stripped 5 bases from V and 4 bases from J, with 10 bases between. Germline V gene lookup returns CDR1 MNHNS and CDR2 SASEGT. This CDR3 region has 13 residues. CDR3 DNA sequence: TGTGCCAGCAGTAGGCGACAGGCAGATACGCAGTATTTT. It specifies CASSRRQADTQYF.

The chain uses TRBV20-1 and TRBJ2-3, with D perhaps TRBD1 (5 bases). CDR3 length: 11 residues. Germline V gene lookup returns CDR1 DFQATT and CDR2 SNEGSKA (reference sequence). Trimming left V 0 bases short and J 9 bases short, with 7 bases between. CDR3 sequence reads: CSAREGATQYF. Here the CDR3 DNA reads TGCAGTGCTAGAGAAGGGGCAACGCAGTATTTT.

The table lists this clone with many counts. The chain uses TRBV28 and TRBJ1-2; D may be TRBD1 (5 bases). The V gene's germline CDR1 is MDHEN and CDR2 SYDVKM. The CDR3 runs to 12 residues. V shed 5 bases and J shed 8 bases, with 12 bases lying between them. CDR3 DNA sequence: TGTGCCAGCAGTAGTCAGGGCAAAGGCTACACCTTC. It translates to CASSSQGKGYTF.

This chain links TRBV5-1 with TRBJ2-6; D possibly uses TRBD1 or TRBD2 (5 bases each). Germline values: CDR1 SGHRS, CDR2 YFSETQ. V was cut by 3 bases and J by 8 bases, with 15 bases left in between. The CDR3 is 15 amino acids. CDR3 residues: CASSYISGTPNVLTF. DNA of the CDR3: TGCGCCAGCAGCTACATTTCCGGGACGCCCAACGTCCTGACTTTC.

CDR3 loop: CASSQVTGSYGYTF. The CDR3 region has the DNA TGCGCCAGCAGCCAAGTAACCGGGAGCTATGGCTACACCTTC. The chain employs TRBV4-1 and TRBJ1-2, with no clear D. Trimming took 1 base from V and 4 from J, leaving 10 bases between them. This CDR3 spans 14 amino acids. Germline loops: CDR1 MGHRA, CDR2 YSYEKL.